This TCR beta chain was profiled in a study of graft-versus-host responses after intestinal transplantation. Study-wide background: Isolated intestinal, liver-intestinal, or multivisceral transplants had been given to the recipients.

Concerning this clone itself: Its antigen is unknown.

Only in-frame clones appear in the TCRdb table, and some are missing; sequencing was by immunoSEQ multiplex PCR. The repertoire holds 90,000 to 120,000 clones, about nine tenths seen once, with less than 0.85% in the top ten. The study's findings and limits: Recipient marrow held GvH clones, some first seen in ileum or blood.

Germline values: CDR1 SGHNT, CDR2 YENEEA. Trimming removed 3 bases at V and 1 base at J, with 12 bases between. The length of the CDR3 is 16 residues. The source is a human donor who was the organ donor for an intestinal transplant. The specimen comprised unstimulated CD4+ T cells sorted from spleen or lymph node cells, sampled before transplant. The chain recombines TRBV11-3 with TRBJ2-2; a possible D gene is TRBD2 (6 bases). This chain's CDR3 is CASSLTRAENTGELFF. CDR3 DNA: TGTGCCAGCAGCTTGACTAGGGCGGAGAACACCGGGGAGCTGTTTTTT. The full variable domain, rest sourced from reference TRBV11-3 and TRBJ2-2, is EAGVVQSPRYKIIEKKQPVAFWCNPISGHNTLYWYLQNLGQGPELLIRYENEEAVDDSQLPKDRFSAERLKGVDSTLKIQPAELGDSAVYLCASSLTRAENTGELFFGEGSRLTVL.